This record covers a single T cell receptor beta chain. Its antigen is unknown. The CDR3 extends over 11 amino acids. Deletions cut 8 bases from V and 4 bases from J, with 6 bases between. The V gene's germline CDR1 is MNHNS and CDR2 SASEGT. Then a second PCR, running roughly 7 to 11 cycles, was carried out with a sample-barcoded 5' primer and a J-beta primer mix. A tag from a template-switch adaptor with 12 random nucleotides marked each cDNA molecule. TCRdb itself ran the 5' RACE reads through MiXCR, one entry per CDR3 protein. The sample shows more than 700,000 distinct CDR3 sequences, 35% to 50% of them seen only once. The sample is drawn from a study of blood T cells in healthy people across ages. Study conclusions and caveats: One million T cells yielded diversity estimates that were considered underestimates. Naive CD4+ cell counts and diversity both ran higher in long-lived than in aged donors. A strong correlation between TCR beta diversity and naive T cell percentage was seen.

The clonotype comes from a man older than 75 in good health. The chain links TRBV6-1 to TRBJ2-1; no firm D call. Sequencing was done on a sample of blood. The CDR3 spells CASVNYNEQFF. CDR3 nucleotides: TGTGCCAGCGTGAATTACAATGAGCAGTTCTTC.